This TCR beta chain appears in the sequencing data of a study of cytomegalovirus exposure and HLA in healthy donors. Study summary: An analysis done earlier identified about 120 million unique TCR beta sequences from around 180 million T cells. In an early release, HLA-typed donors contributed approximately 80 million unique TCR sequences.

The study's findings and limits: Per a later analysis, HLA-associated TCR beta chains showed more clonal expansion than other, equally common TCR beta chains.

CDR1 and CDR2 from the germline V gene are SGHDT and YYEEEE. The ends were cut back, 0 bases at V and 5 bases at J, with 17 bases in the middle. CDR3 length equals 17 residues. As regards this clone: Its antigen is currently unknown.

Vbeta (60) and Jbeta (13) primers were used in the PCR. As originally analysed: Later work found 65 million to 85 million unique TCR beta chains, with about 10 million shared. Here immunoSEQ multiplex PCR was the method, and the copy in TCRdb shows in-frame clones only, minus some. For V, J and clone size, that table is used; D and trimming come from the DNA. The table has 35,000 to 55,000 clones, roughly 60% seen once. The chain has TRBV5-6 and TRBJ2-2, with TRBD2 as a possible D gene (6 bases). Sequenced sample: PBMCs. The receptor comes from a man aged 60-69 years in good health and CMV-seropositive. In nucleotides, the CDR3 is TGTGCCAGCAGCTTGGGGGACTCCCGTAGTTTAACCGGGGAGCTGTTTTTT. Residues: CASSLGDSRSLTGELFF.